The clone carrying this T cell receptor (beta chain) was detected a few times. Blood was drawn once from each donor into heparinised tubes. The draws averaged around 0.12 L. The sample belongs to a study of beta chain features in type 1 diabetes. Trimming removed 4 bases from V and 3 bases from J, with 12 bases in between. CDR1 and CDR2 (germline): MNHEY, SVGAGI. The CDR3 is 14 amino acids. The authors reverse transcribed all of the isolated RNA, so sequencing captured expressed TCRB transcripts. Measured with immunoSEQ multiplex PCR; TCRdb has only the in-frame clones, and not every one. Of fewer than 350,000 clones listed, 8% are singletons.

This chain links TRBV6-5 with TRBJ2-5, with TRBD2 as a possible D gene (5 bases). The receptor comes from a woman between 18 and 29 years old in good health. Sequencing input: central memory CD4+ T cells from blood. The CDR3 loop reads CASSSMAAEETQYF. CDR3 nucleotide sequence: TGTGCCAGCAGTTCGATGGCAGCGGAAGAGACCCAGTACTTC.